Listed below are T cell receptor beta chains from one sample, sequenced in a study of T cells after yellow fever vaccination. TCRdb used MiXCR to reprocess the 5' RACE reads, holding one entry per CDR3 protein. The sample lists 300,000 to 350,000 distinct CDR3 sequences, around 4.5% occurring once. Sequences were derived from PBMCs, sampled 15 days after the yellow fever booster vaccination. The receptor set was obtained from a man aged 18 to 29 who received the YFV17D yellow fever vaccine. Each CDR3 is given with its conserved first and last residue. Fields, in order: clone size, J gene, D gene, V gene, CDR3 protein, CDR3 DNA. A D gene is named only where the DNA matches it firmly. Clone size is shown for a subset of rows, as once, few, many or a class of expanded clone.

abundance: many; j_gene: TRBJ2-5; d_gene: TRBD1; v_gene: TRBV15; CDR3aa: CATSRGGTGQETQYF; CDR3nt: TGTGCCACCAGCAGAGGGGGGACAGGGCAAGAGACCCAGTACTTC
abundance: many; j_gene: TRBJ1-5; d_gene: NA; v_gene: TRBV6-5; CDR3aa: CASSYRRDQPQHF; CDR3nt: TGTGCCAGCAGTTATCGACGGGATCAGCCCCAGCATTTT
abundance: many; j_gene: TRBJ1-2; d_gene: NA; v_gene: TRBV5-1; CDR3aa: CASSSESSYGYTF; CDR3nt: TGCGCCAGCAGCTCGGAATCTTCCTATGGCTACACCTTC
abundance: NA; j_gene: TRBJ1-2; d_gene: NA; v_gene: TRBV2; CDR3aa: CASGRDNYGYTF; CDR3nt: TGTGCCAGCGGACGGGATAACTATGGCTACACCTTC
abundance: many; j_gene: TRBJ1-3; d_gene: NA; v_gene: TRBV9; CDR3aa: CASQRDSGNTIYF; CDR3nt: TGTGCCAGCCAACGGGACTCTGGAAACACCATATATTTT
abundance: few; j_gene: TRBJ2-7; d_gene: NA; v_gene: TRBV6-5; CDR3aa: CASKDSHFSYEQYF; CDR3nt: TGTGCCAGCAAAGACAGCCACTTCTCCTACGAGCAGTACTTC
abundance: many; j_gene: TRBJ1-1; d_gene: NA; v_gene: TRBV12-3/TRBV12-4; CDR3aa: CASSLWGSVNTEAFF; CDR3nt: TGTGCCAGCAGTTTATGGGGGTCGGTGAACACTGAAGCTTTCTTT
abundance: NA; j_gene: TRBJ1-6; d_gene: NA; v_gene: TRBV20-1; CDR3aa: CSARDPLGGDLLPLHF; CDR3nt: TGCAGTGCTAGAGATCCTCTCGGGGGGGATCTCTTACCCCTCCACTTT
abundance: many; j_gene: TRBJ2-5; d_gene: NA; v_gene: TRBV5-4; CDR3aa: CASSPTGVEETQYF; CDR3nt: TGTGCCAGCAGCCCCACGGGGGTAGAGGAGACCCAGTACTTC
abundance: NA; j_gene: TRBJ2-6; d_gene: NA; v_gene: TRBV10-1; CDR3aa: CAPLDSGANVLTF; CDR3nt: TGCGCCCCCCTGGACTCTGGGGCCAACGTCCTGACTTTC
abundance: many; j_gene: TRBJ1-2; d_gene: NA; v_gene: TRBV9; CDR3aa: CASSVDDLNYGYTF; CDR3nt: TGTGCCAGCAGCGTCGATGACTTAAACTATGGCTACACCTTC
abundance: many; j_gene: TRBJ2-3; d_gene: TRBD2; v_gene: TRBV7-8; CDR3aa: CASSSLSGGATTSTDTQYF; CDR3nt: TGTGCCAGCAGCTCCCTTAGCGGGGGGGCAACCACTAGCACAGATACGCAGTATTTT
abundance: many; j_gene: TRBJ1-2; d_gene: TRBD1; v_gene: TRBV4-2; CDR3aa: CASSQERGHYGYTF; CDR3nt: TGTGCCAGCAGCCAAGAAAGGGGGCACTATGGCTACACCTTC
abundance: NA; j_gene: TRBJ2-1; d_gene: TRBD2; v_gene: TRBV3-1; CDR3aa: CASKLAGGASSYNEQFF; CDR3nt: TGTGCCAGCAAACTAGCGGGGGGCGCTAGCTCCTACAATGAGCAGTTCTTC
abundance: many; j_gene: TRBJ1-1; d_gene: TRBD1; v_gene: TRBV20-1; CDR3aa: CSARDGQELQAFF; CDR3nt: TGCAGTGCTAGAGATGGACAGGAGCTGCAAGCTTTCTTT
abundance: many; j_gene: TRBJ1-5; d_gene: NA; v_gene: TRBV10-3; CDR3aa: CAIRGINQPQHF; CDR3nt: TGTGCCATCAGAGGTATCAATCAGCCCCAGCATTTT
abundance: few; j_gene: TRBJ2-5; d_gene: NA; v_gene: TRBV11-2; CDR3aa: CASASGRGGEETQYF; CDR3nt: TGTGCCAGCGCCTCGGGAAGGGGGGGCGAGGAGACCCAGTACTTC
abundance: few; j_gene: TRBJ1-2; d_gene: NA; v_gene: TRBV27; CDR3aa: CASRSPNYGYTF; CDR3nt: TGTGCCAGCCGTAGTCCCAACTATGGCTACACCTTC
abundance: few; j_gene: TRBJ2-5; d_gene: NA; v_gene: TRBV7-3; CDR3aa: CASSQDSNQETQYF; CDR3nt: TGTGCCAGCAGCCAGGACAGTAACCAAGAGACCCAGTACTTC
abundance: many; j_gene: TRBJ1-6; d_gene: TRBD1; v_gene: TRBV7-9; CDR3aa: CASSASQGVGSPLHF; CDR3nt: TGTGCCAGCAGCGCTTCACAGGGGGTAGGATCACCCCTCCACTTT
abundance: many; j_gene: TRBJ2-5; d_gene: TRBD1; v_gene: TRBV5-1; CDR3aa: CASSPPGQGLETQYF; CDR3nt: TGCGCCAGCAGCCCGCCGGGACAGGGGTTAGAGACCCAGTACTTC
abundance: few; j_gene: TRBJ1-1; d_gene: TRBD1; v_gene: TRBV6-5; CDR3aa: CASSYLTWAGGTEAFF; CDR3nt: TGTGCCAGCAGTTACCTGACCTGGGCAGGGGGAACTGAAGCTTTCTTT
abundance: many; j_gene: TRBJ1-1; d_gene: NA; v_gene: TRBV5-1; CDR3aa: CASSSVGMNTEAFF; CDR3nt: TGCGCCAGCAGCTCTGTAGGCATGAACACTGAAGCTTTCTTT
abundance: many; j_gene: TRBJ2-1; d_gene: NA; v_gene: TRBV12-3/TRBV12-4; CDR3aa: CASSSSDGNYNEQFF; CDR3nt: NA
abundance: few; j_gene: TRBJ1-2; d_gene: NA; v_gene: TRBV7-9; CDR3aa: CASSLTETVYGYTF; CDR3nt: TGTGCCAGCAGCTTAACCGAGACAGTCTATGGCTACACCTTC
abundance: NA; j_gene: TRBJ2-2; d_gene: TRBD1; v_gene: TRBV27; CDR3aa: CASSMPGTGVGELFF; CDR3nt: TGTGCCAGCAGTATGCCCGGGACAGGGGTAGGGGAGCTGTTTTTT
abundance: few; j_gene: TRBJ1-1; d_gene: TRBD1; v_gene: TRBV6-2/TRBV6-3; CDR3aa: CASSPRTGITFLGTEAFF; CDR3nt: TGTGCCAGCAGCCCAAGGACAGGGATTACCTTCTTGGGCACTGAAGCTTTCTTT
abundance: many; j_gene: TRBJ2-1; d_gene: TRBD2; v_gene: TRBV6-4; CDR3aa: CASSGLAGNNEQFF; CDR3nt: TGTGCCAGCAGTGGACTAGCGGGTAACAATGAGCAGTTCTTC
abundance: NA; j_gene: TRBJ2-3; d_gene: NA; v_gene: TRBV5-1; CDR3aa: CASSLVNGRYTDTQYF; CDR3nt: TGCGCCAGCAGCTTGGTTAACGGCAGGTACACAGATACGCAGTATTTT